Here is one T cell receptor (beta chain) with its context. At least ten counts were recorded for this clonotype. Its antigen is not yet known. There are no base qualities to consult, and no much larger clone falls within one base. The record originates from a study of identical twins (dated by TCRdb to 2015 to 2016). Background on the whole study: To test whether fetal clonotypes persist, this study deep-sequenced TCR alpha and beta repertoires from monozygotic twins, from unrelated adults of various ages, and from cord blood. Replicate twin experiments were performed at different times using different library preparation protocols to rule out contamination.

Trimming leaves V shorter by 3 bases and J shorter by 5 bases, with the junction holding 12 bases beyond the gene matches. The CDR3 runs 15 amino acids, cysteine and phenylalanine included. The entry retains the CDR3 DNA only, 45 bases that are in frame from base 1. CDR1 DFQATT and CDR2 SNEGSKA are derived from the germline V gene (reference sequence). Results and caveats for the whole study, not just this receptor: Abundant cord blood beta clonotypes carried fewer insertions; young adult naive repertoires showed a weaker similar trend, while memory repertoires showed none. Zero-insertion analyses could be partly confounded by invariant T cells such as MAIT and iNKT, though diverse VJ usage argued against such confounding for most clonotypes. Compared with coincidental sharing between unrelated individuals, an excess of low generation-probability sequences was observed among out-of-frame TCR alpha sequences shared between twins. Conclusions relied on cross-sectional statistical analysis, since the same donors could not be followed over many years. In monozygotic twins, recombination models systematically underestimated out-of-frame TCR alpha sharing, but the models matched the sharing seen between unrelated individuals. A weaker excess of twin sharing was found in beta out-of-frame sequences because the signal-to-noise ratio was lowered by fewer shared sequences.

Library prep was done by 5' RACE. TCRdb names Illumina HiSeq 2000 as the instrument used. A universal primer binding site was added through template switching, and the final cDNA carried a unique molecular identifier so that TCR cDNA molecules could be counted accurately. First-strand cDNA for TCR alpha and beta chains was synthesized from specific primers in the conserved constant-segment region. To control for contamination, every cDNA library carried two barcodes: a SMART-Mk sample barcode plus Illumina barcodes. TruSeq adapter sequences, together with Illumina sample barcodes, were added in two successive PCR steps. The TCR alpha and beta cDNA libraries were sequenced on the Illumina HiSeq platform using custom primers. The original pipeline was this. Raw reads were processed with MiGEC to extract unique molecular identifiers, and MiXCR was used to determine CDR3 positions. For each individual, recombination models were inferred using an EM algorithm with the repgenHMM and IGoR tools. Shared clonotypes were analyzed with the tcR package in R, and sharing was normalized by the product of cloneset sizes. To study raw recombination free of thymic and clonal selection effects, out-of-frame nonproductive sequences were analyzed. TCRdb cleaned the public reads at Q25 with fastp, built clones with MiXCR and kept in-frame beta chains. Rows with one shared CDR3 protein collapse into an entry with the most common genes and DNA. TCRdb, rather than the study authors, made the V and J calls. The sample records 200,000 to 300,000 distinct CDR3 sequences, over 9.5% of which are singletons. In total, the top ten clones hold over 8% of the sample.

Only healthy Caucasian donors were included. Miltenyi CD45RO+ enrichment and human naive T-cell isolation kits were used to isolate memory (CD45RO+) and naive T cells from PBMC. Material: memory T cells sorted from blood. This specimen's cell subset or site label, interpreted: CD45RO+ enriched T cells. The TCR was taken from a man aged 45-65 years in good health. The rearranged segments are TRBV20-1 and TRBJ2-7; 8 central bases correspond to TRBD2. Here is the DNA: TGCAGTGCTAGGGTAGGGAGCGGGAGTTTCGACGAGCAGTACTTC. This is translated as CSARVGSGSFDEQYF.